This TCR beta chain was profiled in a study of blood T cells in healthy people across ages. The wider study: About one barcoded beta molecule was captured per two T cells (by template switching).

A J-beta primer mix and a sample-barcoded 5' primer were used in a second PCR of about 7 to 12 cycles. TCRdb processed the 5' RACE reads anew with MiXCR; each CDR3 protein has one entry. Among around 1.5 million distinct CDR3 sequences listed, roughly 64% were seen once. Study results and limitations: Strongly correlated with naive T cell percentage was TCR beta diversity.

Germline CDR1 reads LGHNT; CDR2 reads FRNRAP. The length of the CDR3 is 18 residues. The ends were cut back, 4 bases at V and 6 bases at J, with 25 bases in the middle. As for this clonotype: Its target is not known.

This sequence originates from a man aged 18 to 35 in good health. Sequences were obtained from blood. The chain couples TRBV12-5 to TRBJ2-1, with a weak D call TRBD2 (6 bases). The CDR3 bases are TGTGCTAGTGGTTCGGGGGTAGCGGTCAAGCTAGATTTCAATGAGCAGTTCTTC. Translation gives CASGSGVAVKLDFNEQFF.